The 31 T cell receptor beta chains below come from one sample, sequenced in a study of blood T cells in healthy people across ages. Sample-barcoded 5' priming and a J-beta primer mix drove a second PCR of 7 to 11 cycles. TCRdb reprocessed the 5' RACE reads with MiXCR, giving one entry per CDR3 protein. Here the sample spans about 670,000 distinct CDR3 sequences, 40% to 45% being singletons. The sample consisted of blood. All receptors derive from a man older than 75 in good health.

The chain joins TRBV7-2 to TRBJ2-2, with 8 positions matching TRBD2. Germline V lookup: CDR1 SGHTA, CDR2 FQGNSA. The CDR3 covers 16 residues. The junction had 4 bases not matched to a gene; V was cut back by 3 bases and J by 1 base. CDR3 loop: CASSFSGGLNTGELFF. CDR3 DNA: TGTGCCAGCAGCTTCAGCGGGGGCCTGAACACCGGGGAGCTGTTTTTT.

This clonotype turned up a few times. At one of its ends the junction is not consistent with the germline gene, which may arise from a read error. This chain connects TRBV7-2 to TRBJ2-7; D gene uncertain. Germline CDR1 and CDR2: SGHTA and FQGNSA. The length of the CDR3 is 12 residues. Written as DNA, the CDR3 is TGTGCCAGCAGCGCAACCTCCCACGAGCAGTACTTC. Translating it yields CASSATSHEQYF.

The CDR3 region is CSAPARTSGVYEQYF. The CDR3 region has the DNA TGCAGTGCTCCAGCTCGGACTAGCGGGGTCTACGAGCAGTACTTC. The V gene is TRBV20-1, the J gene TRBJ2-7, with TRBD2 identical over 12 bases. Germline assignment: CDR1 DFQATT and CDR2 SNEGSKA (reference sequence). CDR3 length: 15 amino acids. The J segment lost 3 bases and the V segment lost 5 bases, leaving 8 bases of the junction unmatched.

This clonotype appeared a few times. The rearrangement joins TRBV7-2 to TRBJ2-3, with TRBD1 matching 8 bases. Germline V gene data show CDR1 as SGHTA and CDR2 as FQGNSA. The CDR3 extends over 16 amino acids. V gave up 4 bases and J gave up 1 base; unmatched junction bases: 7. CDR3 nucleotides: TGTGCCAGCAGCTCGAACAGGGGGGCTGGCACAGATACGCAGTATTTT. Translated, it gives CASSSNRGAGTDTQYF.

This clonotype was seen at least ten times. This chain connects TRBV7-2 to TRBJ2-7; D not certain. Trimming removed 5 bases from V and 6 bases from J, with 8 bases in between. The CDR3 is 11 residues long. CDR1 and CDR2 (germline): SGHTA, FQGNSA. CDR3 sequence (DNA): TGTGCCAGCAGCGTGAAAGGCGAGCAGTACTTC. Protein sequence: CASSVKGEQYF.

The table lists this clonotype with many counts. The rearrangement links TRBV25-1 to TRBJ1-4, with a weak D call TRBD1 (6 bases). The V gene's germline CDR1 is MGHDK and CDR2 SYGVNS. The CDR3 runs to 16 residues. The ends were cut back, 3 bases at V and 8 bases at J, with 19 bases in the middle. CDR3 DNA sequence: TGTGCCAGCAGTGACCACCCAACAGGGATCACCGAAAAACTGTTTTTT. Translating gives CASSDHPTGITEKLFF.

This clonotype was counted a few times. V and J are TRBV6-6 and TRBJ1-2; TRBD1 might be the D (6 bases). CDR3 length equals 15 residues. V was pared by 2 bases and J by 4 bases, with 14 bases between. From germline, CDR1 is MNHNY and CDR2 SVGAGI (reference sequence). The CDR3 is CASSYSRGASYGYTF. The CDR3 DNA follows: TGTGCCAGCAGTTACAGCAGGGGCGCTAGCTATGGCTACACCTTC.

The V gene is TRBV6-5, the J gene TRBJ1-6, with D possibly being TRBD1 (5 bases). The CDR3 sequence is 16 residues long. V lost 4 bases and J 1 base, leaving 11 bases between the germline ends. Germline CDR1 MNHEY, CDR2 SVGAGI. The CDR3 region is CASSSTRGSYNSPLHF. The CDR3 DNA reads TGTGCCAGCAGTTCTACTAGGGGTTCCTATAATTCACCCCTCCACTTT.

The V and J genes are TRBV29-1 and TRBJ2-2; no firm D call. From germline, CDR1 is SQVTM and CDR2 ANQGSEA. This CDR3 comprises 16 residues. V was clipped by 0 bases and J by 0 bases, with 11 bases between them. CDR3 coding DNA: TGCAGCGTTGAAGATAAACACGGAGCGAACACCGGGGAGCTGTTTTTT. Amino acids: CSVEDKHGANTGELFF.

The genes are TRBV20-1 and TRBJ2-2, with 8 nucleotides matching TRBD1. The CDR3 spans 15 residues. With 2 bases clipped from V and 0 bases from J, the junction kept 2 bases outside the gene matches. CDR1 is DFQATT, CDR2 SNEGSKA, per germline (reference sequence). The chain's CDR3 is CSARKDRANTGELFF. For the CDR3, the DNA is TGCAGTGCTAGAAAGGACAGGGCGAACACCGGGGAGCTGTTTTTT.

This clonotype was recorded a few times. The chain combines TRBV6-2 or TRBV6-3 with TRBJ2-4; D ambiguous. The DNA end is more similar to TRBJ2-7, so the J call may be wrong. This CDR3 spans 14 amino acids. Germline loops: CDR1 MNHEY, CDR2 SVGEGT. CDR3 sequence: CASSYSVNLYEQYF. For the CDR3, the DNA is TGTGCCAGCAGTTACTCGGTCAACCTTTACGAGCAGTACTTC.

This clonotype was recorded a few times. The chain uses TRBV20-1 and TRBJ1-5; D uncertain. The CDR3 consists of 11 residues. V gave up 6 bases and J gave up 2 bases, with 5 bases separating them. Germline assignment: CDR1 DFQATT and CDR2 SNEGSKA (reference sequence). CDR3 residues: CSAEGNQPQHF. CDR3 DNA sequence: TGCAGTGCAGAGGGCAATCAGCCCCAGCATTTT.

This clonotype has just a few counts. This chain uses TRBV6-1 with TRBJ1-2, with D tentatively TRBD1 (6 bases). Germline V gene data show CDR1 as MNHNS and CDR2 as SASEGT. This CDR3 region has 12 residues. Trimming took off 3 bases at V and 7 bases at J, with 9 bases between the two ends. CDR3 DNA: TGTGCCAGCAGTGATCGACAGGTTGGCTACACCTTC. Residues: CASSDRQVGYTF.

This chain joins TRBV27 and TRBJ2-5, with D tentatively TRBD1 (6 bases). The end of the DNA is better explained by TRBJ2-7, so the J call may be wrong. This CDR3 contains 15 residues. CDR1 is MNHEY, CDR2 SMNVEV, per germline (reference sequence). The CDR3 is CASSFSTGDPCEQYF. CDR3 DNA: TGTGCCAGCAGTTTTTCGACAGGTGATCCCTGCGAGCAGTACTTC.

In the case of this clonotype: The junction shows a germline mismatch at one end, possibly a read error. This chain connects TRBV2 to TRBJ2-7, with TRBD1 matching 11 bases. CDR3 length equals 16 residues. Germline-derived CDR1 and CDR2 are SNHLY and FYNNEI. The CDR3 sequence is CAKRDRRTGGSYEQYF. In nucleotides, the CDR3 is TGTGCCAAAAGAGACCGCCGGACAGGGGGCTCCTATGAGCAGTACTTC.

This clonotype was seen a few times. The chain combines TRBV7-2 with TRBJ1-4, with D perhaps TRBD1 (5 bases). CDR3 length equals 15 residues. Germline V gene lookup returns CDR1 SGHTA and CDR2 FQGNSA. V was cut by 5 bases and J by 4 bases, with 14 bases left in between. CDR3 DNA sequence: TGTGCCAGCAGCGTACAGGACTCAGTTAATGAAAAACTGTTTTTT. Its translation is CASSVQDSVNEKLFF.

Ten or more counts support this clonotype. Germline and junction disagree at one end, which may indicate a read error. This chain uses TRBV5-1 with TRBJ2-7; D gene uncertain. Germline loops: CDR1 SGHRS, CDR2 YFSETQ. The CDR3 extends over 12 amino acids. The CDR3 DNA is TGTGCCAGCAGCCCCTGGGGTTACGAGCAGTACTTC. It is translated as CASSPWGYEQYF.

This clonotype was found many times. The chain recombines TRBV4-2 with TRBJ2-5; the D is unclear. Germline V gives CDR1 LGHNA, CDR2 YNFKEQ. CDR3 length equals 13 residues. Trimming took off 0 bases at V and 5 bases at J, with 7 bases between the two ends. Here the CDR3 reads CASSQDVAETQYF. The CDR3 nucleotides read TGTGCCAGCAGCCAAGATGTGGCGGAGACCCAGTACTTC.

This clonotype was picked up a small number of times. J is TRBJ2-6 and V is TRBV7-9; D is perhaps TRBD1 (6 bases). V lost 5 bases, J lost 2 bases, and 22 bases lay in between. The CDR3 consists of 19 residues. Germline V CDR1 and CDR2: SEHNR, FQNEAQ (reference sequence). The CDR3 is CASSQTTGNFAPGANVLTF. As DNA, the CDR3 is TGTGCCAGCAGCCAGACTACAGGGAACTTCGCCCCTGGGGCCAACGTCCTGACTTTC. The variable domain in full, with the rest retrieved from reference TRBV7-9 and TRBJ2-6, is DTGVSQNPRHKITKRGQNVTFRCDPISEHNRLYWYRQTLGQGPEFLTYFQNEAQLEKSRLLSDRFSAERPKGSFSTLEIQRTEQGDSAMYLCASSQTTGNFAPGANVLTFGAGSRLTVL.

The rearrangement links TRBV7-8 to TRBJ1-4, with D perhaps TRBD1 (5 bases). V was cut by 4 bases and J by 1 base, with 13 bases left in between. The CDR3 has 16 residues. Germline assignment: CDR1 SGHVS and CDR2 FQNEAQ. The CDR3 coding sequence is TGTGCCAGCAGCTCGAGACCGGGACTAACTAATGAAAAACTGTTTTTT. This codes for CASSSRPGLTNEKLFF.

The chain links TRBV18 to TRBJ2-7, with 9 bases identical to TRBD1. Trimming at V came to 3 bases and at J to 2 bases, leaving 8 bases not matched to a gene. The V gene's germline CDR1 is KGHSH and CDR2 LQKENI. The CDR3 sequence is 16 residues long. CDR3 nucleotide sequence: TGTGCCAGCTCACCTCCCGGGACAGGGATTCCCTACGAGCAGTACTTC. Translated: CASSPPGTGIPYEQYF.

This chain links TRBV6-1 with TRBJ1-2, with D hard to call. V dropped 1 base and J dropped 2 bases, with 11 bases sitting between them. From germline, CDR1 is MNHNS and CDR2 SASEGT. The CDR3 contains 15 residues. The CDR3 region has the DNA TGTGCCAGCAGTGAAGGTCACGGAACCAACTATGGCTACACCTTC. Its protein product is CASSEGHGTNYGYTF.

This clonotype turned up a few times. J is TRBJ2-1 and V is TRBV28; TRBD2 is a possible D gene (6 bases). V was shortened by 3 bases and J by 5 bases, with 20 bases between the two germline ends. Germline lookup yields CDR1 MDHEN and CDR2 SYDVKM. The CDR3 spans 17 residues. CDR3 DNA: TGTGCCAGCAGTTTGCCCCTCGGGAGACTAGTAAACAATGAGCAGTTCTTC. This translates into CASSLPLGRLVNNEQFF.

This chain joins TRBV5-1 and TRBJ1-6; D not certain. The germline gives CDR1 SGHRS, CDR2 YFSETQ. The CDR3 runs to 14 residues. Trimming shortened V by 5 bases and J by 7 bases, and 13 bases separated the two germline ends. CDR3 bases: TGCGCCAGCAGGGGAGACGGGAGCAATTCACCCCTCCACTTT. Its translation is CASRGDGSNSPLHF.

The chain combines TRBV20-1 with TRBJ2-1, with TRBD2 matching 10 bases. V gave up 1 base and J gave up 1 base; unmatched junction bases: 7. The CDR3 is 17 amino acids. CDR1 is DFQATT, CDR2 SNEGSKA, per germline (reference sequence). CDR3 region: CSARAASGRGSYNEQFF. Written as DNA, the CDR3 is TGCAGTGCTAGAGCCGCTAGCGGGAGAGGGTCCTACAATGAGCAGTTCTTC.

This clonotype was recorded many times. The chain is built from TRBV5-1 and TRBJ2-6; D gene ambiguous. Germline lookup yields CDR1 SGHRS and CDR2 YFSETQ. V was shortened by 0 bases and J by 0 bases, with 4 bases between the two germline ends. This CDR3 has 15 residues. CDR3 residues: CASSLGDSGANVLTF. The DNA for the CDR3 is TGCGCCAGCAGCTTGGGAGACTCTGGGGCCAACGTCCTGACTTTC.

This clonotype was detected only a few times. The genes are TRBV12-3 or TRBV12-4 and TRBJ2-2; the D gene is possibly TRBD2 (6 bases). The V gene lost 5 bases and the J gene lost 2 bases, with 18 bases spanning the gap. The CDR3 consists of 17 residues. CDR3 region: CASSRVRGGPNTGELFF. CDR3 sequence (DNA): TGTGCCAGCAGTCGAGTGAGGGGAGGTCCAAACACCGGGGAGCTGTTTTTT.

This chain connects TRBV6-6 to TRBJ1-5; 10 nucleotides agree with TRBD1. Germline values: CDR1 MNHNY, CDR2 SVGAGI (reference sequence). V trimming: 2 bases; J trimming: 2 bases; junction bases outside the gene matches: 3. CDR3 size: 16 residues. This CDR3 is CASSYPGQGGNQPQHF. Here the CDR3 DNA reads TGTGCCAGCAGTTACCCCGGACAGGGGGGCAATCAGCCCCAGCATTTT.

This chain uses TRBV9 with TRBJ2-3, with TRBD1 matching 8 bases. J lost 6 bases, V lost 3 bases, and 12 bases had no gene match. The germline CDR1 and CDR2 sequences are SGDLS and YYNGEE. This CDR3 region has 16 residues. The CDR3 loop reads CASSASLRGQWDTQYF. As DNA, the CDR3 is TGTGCCAGCAGCGCGAGTCTCAGGGGGCAATGGGATACGCAGTATTTT.

The chain carries TRBV2 and TRBJ2-7; maybe TRBD1 (7 bases). V lost 6 bases to trimming and J lost 3 bases, with 15 bases between them. Germline CDR1 reads SNHLY; CDR2 reads FYNNEI. The CDR3 spans 14 residues. The DNA for the CDR3 is TGTGCCAGCAGGCGGGACAGCCTCGACTACGAGCAGTACTTC. It specifies CASRRDSLDYEQYF.

The chain combines TRBV7-6 with TRBJ1-4, with unresolved D. The V end lost 4 bases, the J end lost 8 bases, and 14 bases lay between the germline ends. Germline V gives CDR1 SGHVS, CDR2 FNYEAQ. The CDR3 has 14 amino acids. Here the CDR3 reads CASSSRGSGEKLFF. The CDR3 region has the DNA TGTGCCAGCAGCTCTAGAGGGTCAGGCGAAAAACTGTTTTTT.